One and the same sample provided the 19 T cell receptor beta chains below, sequenced in a study of blood T cell repertoires in COVID-19. Libraries were prepared by immunoSEQ multiplex PCR; TCRdb keeps only in-frame clonotypes and omits some of them. The sample records some 150,000 clones, roughly 87% being singletons. What was sequenced was peripheral blood. The source is an older woman with active or convalescent COVID-19.

The chain uses TRBV15 and TRBJ1-2, with D possibly matching TRBD1 (5 bases). The CDR3 covers 12 residues. In germline, CDR1 is LNHNV, CDR2 YYDKDF (reference sequence). With 5 bases removed from V and 6 bases from J, the gap between germline ends came to 10 bases. The CDR3 sequence: CATSLGENGYTF. CDR3 bases: TGTGCCACCAGCTTAGGGGAAAATGGCTACACCTTC.

The V and J genes are TRBV3-1 (or the pseudogene TRBV3-2) and TRBJ1-2; D is uncertain. The germline gives CDR1 LGHDT, CDR2 YNNKEL (reference sequence). The CDR3 consists of 14 residues. Trimming removed 4 bases from V and 7 bases from J, with 16 bases in between. Written as DNA, the CDR3 is TGTGCCAGCAGCCTAGCGGGCCCCTCGAGTGGCTACACCTTC. This translates into CASSLAGPSSGYTF.

V is TRBV6-1 and J is TRBJ1-5; unclear D gene. Germline values: CDR1 MNHNS, CDR2 SASEGT. CDR3 size: 14 residues. V lost 3 bases and J 2 bases, leaving 8 bases between the germline ends. The CDR3 region is CASSERGGNQPQHF. For the CDR3, the DNA is TGTGCCAGCAGTGAGCGAGGCGGCAATCAGCCCCAGCATTTT.

A single count supports this clone. The V gene is TRBV10-3, the J gene TRBJ1-2; perhaps TRBD1 as D (5 bases). Trimming stripped 8 bases from V and 2 bases from J, with 12 bases between. This CDR3 region has 13 residues. In germline, CDR1 is ENHRY, CDR2 SYGVKD. CDR3 bases: TGTGCCATCTCCAACGACAGAAACTATGGCTACACCTTC. It is translated as CAISNDRNYGYTF.

This clone was observed a single time. This rearrangement joins TRBV2 to TRBJ1-3, with TRBD1 as a possible D gene (6 bases). The CDR3 is made up of 14 amino acids. V shed 9 bases and J shed 0 bases, with 12 bases lying between them. Germline CDR1 reads SNHLY; CDR2 reads FYNNEI. The CDR3 nucleotides are TGTGCCAGTGCCACAGGGAGCTCTGGAAACACCATATATTTT. Protein product: CASATGSSGNTIYF. Together with reference TRBV2 and TRBJ1-3, the CDR3 gives the full variable domain: EPEVTQTPSHQVTQMGQEVILRCVPISNHLYFYWYRQILGQKVEFLVSFYNNEISEKSEIFDDQFSVERPDGSNFTLKIRSTKLEDSAMYFCASATGSSGNTIYFGEGSWLTVV.

This clone was seen a few times. The gene calls are TRBV27 and TRBJ2-7; no firm D call. V gave up 3 bases and J gave up 0 bases, with 6 bases separating them. Germline V gene lookup returns CDR1 MNHEY and CDR2 SMNVEV (reference sequence). The CDR3 is 13 amino acids. CDR3 nucleotide sequence: TGTGCCAGCAGTTTCCGCAGCTCCTACGAGCAGTACTTC. This gives the protein CASSFRSSYEQYF.

The chain employs TRBV11-2 and TRBJ1-3; a possible D gene is TRBD1 (5 bases). The V gene's germline CDR1 is SGHAT and CDR2 FQNNGV. The length of the CDR3 is 15 residues. V was pared by 3 bases and J by 4 bases, with 13 bases between. Here the CDR3 reads CASSLMTAGGNTIYF. CDR3 sequence (DNA): TGTGCCAGCAGCTTGATGACAGCGGGAGGAAACACCATATATTTT. Drawing the rest from reference TRBV11-2 and TRBJ1-3, the complete variable domain is EAGVAQSPRYKIIEKRQSVAFWCNPISGHATLYWYQQILGQGPKLLIQFQNNGVVDDSQLPKDRFSAERLKGVDSTLKIQPAKLEDSAVYLCASSLMTAGGNTIYFGEGSWLTVV.

This chain joins TRBV7-9 and TRBJ1-5, with TRBD1 matching 7 bases. The V and J ends lost 1 base and 2 bases, in that order; junction bases with no gene match: 2. The CDR3 is 15 amino acids. Looked up from germline, CDR1 is SEHNR and CDR2 is FQNEAQ (reference sequence). The CDR3 DNA reads TGTGCCAGCAGCTTAGAGGGGGCGGGCAATCAGCCCCAGCATTTT. Translated, it gives CASSLEGAGNQPQHF. Full variable domain (remainder filled in from reference TRBV7-9 and TRBJ1-5): DTGVSQNPRHKITKRGQNVTFRCDPISEHNRLYWYRQTLGQGPEFLTYFQNEAQLEKSRLLSDRFSAERPKGSFSTLEIQRTEQGDSAMYLCASSLEGAGNQPQHFGDGTRLSIL.

V gene TRBV11-2 combines with J gene TRBJ2-1, with 9 bases aligning to TRBD2. Germline CDR1 SGHAT, CDR2 FQNNGV. There are 16 residues in the CDR3. The ends lost 4 bases at V and 6 bases at J; junction bases unmatched: 10. CDR3 coding DNA: TGTGCCAGCAGCTACCCCATAGCGGGGGACCCCAATGAGCAGTTCTTC. Translation: CASSYPIAGDPNEQFF.

The V and J genes are TRBV2 and TRBJ1-2; TRBD1 agrees at 7 bases. Looked up from germline, CDR1 is SNHLY and CDR2 is FYNNEI. CDR3 length: 13 amino acids. J lost 8 bases, V lost 0 bases, and 3 bases had no gene match. The CDR3 sequence: CASSEAPGGGYTF. In DNA form, the CDR3 reads TGTGCCAGCAGTGAAGCGCCAGGGGGAGGCTACACCTTC.

The chain has TRBV5-1 and TRBJ2-2, with 10 nucleotides matching TRBD1. The CDR3 totals 14 residues. Germline lookup yields CDR1 SGHRS and CDR2 YFSETQ. The J segment lost 7 bases and the V segment lost 4 bases, leaving 4 bases of the junction unmatched. In DNA form, the CDR3 reads TGCGCCAGCAGCCCCGGGACAGGGGTCGGGGAGCTGTTTTTT. Amino acids: CASSPGTGVGELFF.

V and J are TRBV7-2 and TRBJ1-1, with TRBD1 matching 7 bases. The V gene's germline CDR1 is SGHTA and CDR2 FQGNSA. The length of the CDR3 is 15 residues. Trimming took 4 bases from V and 4 from J; bases not matched to a gene: 9. CDR3 in DNA: TGTGCCAGCAGCTCACGACAGGGAAGTGTCACTGAAGCTTTCTTT. This encodes CASSSRQGSVTEAFF.

The V gene is TRBV2, the J gene TRBJ1-5; 9 nucleotides agree with TRBD1. The CDR3 spans 14 residues. Per germline, CDR1 SNHLY and CDR2 FYNNEI. Germline trimming cut 7 bases from V and 6 bases from J; bases unmatched to any gene: 7. The CDR3 loop is CASKEQGAGQPQHF. The CDR3 bases are TGTGCCAGCAAGGAACAGGGGGCAGGTCAGCCCCAGCATTTT. The full variable domain, its missing parts supplied by reference TRBV2 and TRBJ1-5, is EPEVTQTPSHQVTQMGQEVILRCVPISNHLYFYWYRQILGQKVEFLVSFYNNEISEKSEIFDDQFSVERPDGSNFTLKIRSTKLEDSAMYFCASKEQGAGQPQHFGDGTRLSIL.

This chain joins TRBV6-5 and TRBJ2-7, with TRBD1 as a possible D gene (6 bases). Germline values: CDR1 MNHEY, CDR2 SVGAGI. The V and J ends lost 7 bases and 3 bases respectively, with 19 bases between them. CDR3 size: 15 residues. The CDR3 loop is CASTEGPGANYEQYF. In DNA form, the CDR3 reads TGTGCCAGCACCGAAGGACCAGGGGCCAACTACGAGCAGTACTTC.

In this sample, this clone turned up once. The V and J genes are TRBV4-3 and TRBJ2-2; D is undetermined. Germline V CDR1 and CDR2: LGHNA, YSLEER. The CDR3 is 14 amino acids. V was cut by 0 bases and J by 6 bases, with 8 bases left in between. The CDR3 reads CASSQESVAGELFF. DNA of the CDR3: TGCGCCAGCAGCCAAGAGAGCGTTGCCGGGGAGCTGTTTTTT.

The rearrangement joins TRBV7-2 to TRBJ1-6, with D possibly matching TRBD1 (6 bases). The V gene's germline CDR1 is SGHTA and CDR2 FQGNSA. The V end was cut by 5 bases, the J end by 7 bases, with 12 bases between. This CDR3 contains 14 residues. The CDR3 DNA reads as TGTGCCAGCAGCCGCGTGGACAGAAATTCACCCCTCCACTTT. Translated: CASSRVDRNSPLHF. Drawing the rest from reference TRBV7-2 and TRBJ1-6, the complete variable domain is GAGVSQSPSNKVTEKGKDVELRCDPISGHTALYWYRQSLGQGLEFLIYFQGNSAPDKSGLPSDRFSAERTGGSVSTLTIQRTQQEDSAVYLCASSRVDRNSPLHFGNGTRLTVT.

CDR3: CASLPGRETQYF. The CDR3 DNA reads TGTGCCAGCTTACCAGGGCGAGAGACCCAGTACTTC. The chain employs TRBV2 and TRBJ2-5; D is perhaps TRBD1 (5 bases). The ends were cut back, 8 bases at V and 4 bases at J, with 11 bases in the middle. Germline V gene data show CDR1 as SNHLY and CDR2 as FYNNEI. This CDR3 comprises 12 residues.

The rearrangement joins TRBV30 to TRBJ1-5; 8 nucleotides align to TRBD1. With V trimmed by 0 bases and J by 5 bases, 0 bases remained unmatched. The V gene's germline CDR1 is GTSNPN and CDR2 SVGIG (reference sequence). This CDR3 has 13 amino acids. For the CDR3, the DNA is TGTGCCTGGAGTGTACAGGGGGATCAGCCCCAGCATTTT. It codes for CAWSVQGDQPQHF.

The chain employs TRBV5-4 and TRBJ1-1; D might be TRBD1 (5 bases). The length of the CDR3 is 15 residues. CDR1 is SGHNT and CDR2 is YYREEE in the germline V gene (reference sequence). The V end lost 0 bases, the J end lost 5 bases, and 14 bases lay between the germline ends. For the CDR3, the DNA is TGTGCCAGCAGCTTGGGTGATACGACAGTAACTGAAGCTTTCTTT. It codes for CASSLGDTTVTEAFF.